This record looks at one T cell receptor beta chain sequence and its context. The data are from a study of blood T cell repertoires in COVID-19. At the level of the study: COVID-19 samples, acute and convalescent, were from the United States, Italy and Spain.

Authors' data handling: How many nucleated cells were present was estimated from reference gene primer amplification. Profiling relied on immunoSEQ multiplex PCR, and the TCRdb table lists in-frame clones only, not all of them. The V and J calls and clone size are taken from that table; D and trimming were inferred from the DNA. This sample has roughly 200,000 clones; 65% to 90% occur once, and the top ten carry around 6.5%. The germline V gene encodes CDR1 SGHVS and CDR2 FQNEAQ. Trimming stripped 4 bases from V and 4 bases from J, with 8 bases between. The CDR3 sequence is 13 residues long. Specimen: peripheral blood. V gene TRBV7-8 combines with J gene TRBJ1-5, with D unresolved. This clonotype originated in a man aged 80 or over with acute or convalescent COVID-19. The chain's CDR3 is CASSSPGNQPQHF. DNA of the CDR3: TGTGCCAGCAGCTCCCCGGGAAATCAGCCCCAGCATTTT.